This is a list of T cell receptor beta chains from one sample in a study of cytotoxic CD8 clonotypes in ibrutinib-treated CLL. Sequenced by immunoSEQ multiplex PCR; TCRdb stores in-frame clones only, minus some. The sample consists of some 150,000 clones, 70% to 80% of them appearing once. The sequencing here drew on PBMCs, taken after 12 months of ibrutinib treatment. The receptors were gathered from a human donor with chronic lymphocytic leukemia. Each CDR3 is given without its conserved first and last residue.

TRBV30,TRBJ2-2,AWSVRGELF
TRBV7-2,TRBJ2-3,ASSLASQGITDTQY
TRBV19,TRBJ1-5,ASSPYYWTDSNQPQH
TRBV28,TRBJ1-5,ASTYPGQPQH
TRBV28,TRBJ1-5,ASSFPLGASNQPQH
TRBV9,TRBJ2-1,ASTDPSGSYNEQF
TRBV7-2,TRBJ2-5,ASSGVEETQY
TRBV7-2,TRBJ2-7,ASSLGGPYEQY
TRBV6-5,TRBJ1-2,ASSDRDFYGYT
TRBV18,TRBJ2-5,ASSPPQETQY
TRBV10-2,TRBJ2-5,ASSAPGLRKETQY
TRBV7-9,TRBJ1-1,ASSFRVQDEAF